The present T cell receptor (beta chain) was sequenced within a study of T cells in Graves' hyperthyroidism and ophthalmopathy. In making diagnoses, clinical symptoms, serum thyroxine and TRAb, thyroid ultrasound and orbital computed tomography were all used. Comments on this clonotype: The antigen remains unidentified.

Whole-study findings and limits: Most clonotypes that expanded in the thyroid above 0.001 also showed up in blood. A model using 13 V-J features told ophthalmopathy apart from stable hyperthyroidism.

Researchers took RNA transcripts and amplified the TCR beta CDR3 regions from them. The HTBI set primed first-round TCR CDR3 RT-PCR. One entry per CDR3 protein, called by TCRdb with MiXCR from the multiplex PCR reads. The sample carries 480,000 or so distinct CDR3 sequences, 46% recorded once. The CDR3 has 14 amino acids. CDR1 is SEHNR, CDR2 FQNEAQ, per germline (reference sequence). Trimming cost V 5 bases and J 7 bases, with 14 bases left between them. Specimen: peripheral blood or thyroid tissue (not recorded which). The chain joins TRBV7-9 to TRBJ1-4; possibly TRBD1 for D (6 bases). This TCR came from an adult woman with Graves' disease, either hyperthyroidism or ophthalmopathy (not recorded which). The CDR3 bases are TGTGCCAGCAGCATACAGGGTAACACTGAAAAACTGTTTTTT. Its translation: CASSIQGNTEKLFF.